The clone carrying this T cell receptor (beta chain) was detected once. V was pared by 5 bases and J by 1 base, with 8 bases between. The germline V gene encodes CDR1 SGHTA and CDR2 FQGNSA. The CDR3 extends over 13 amino acids. These data come from a study of blood T cell repertoires in COVID-19. Study details: Samples came from the United States, Italy and Spain, spanning acute and convalescent COVID-19.

Clones were sequenced by immunoSEQ multiplex PCR, and TCRdb holds only the in-frame ones, with some missing. This sample yields approximately 300,000 clones, of which 65% to 85% are seen a single time; 1% to 1.5% belongs to the top ten. This clonotype originated in a woman between 50 and 59 years old with acute or convalescent COVID-19. The V call is TRBV7-2, the J call TRBJ1-1, with no clear D. Sequences were obtained from peripheral blood. CDR3 in amino acids: CASSPRGNTEAFF. The CDR3 DNA reads as TGTGCCAGCAGCCCCCGGGGGAACACTGAAGCTTTCTTT. Filled out from reference TRBV7-2 and TRBJ1-1, the complete variable domain reads GAGVSQSPSNKVTEKGKDVELRCDPISGHTALYWYRQSLGQGLEFLIYFQGNSAPDKSGLPSDRFSAERTGGSVSTLTIQRTQQEDSAVYLCASSPRGNTEAFFGQGTRLTVV.